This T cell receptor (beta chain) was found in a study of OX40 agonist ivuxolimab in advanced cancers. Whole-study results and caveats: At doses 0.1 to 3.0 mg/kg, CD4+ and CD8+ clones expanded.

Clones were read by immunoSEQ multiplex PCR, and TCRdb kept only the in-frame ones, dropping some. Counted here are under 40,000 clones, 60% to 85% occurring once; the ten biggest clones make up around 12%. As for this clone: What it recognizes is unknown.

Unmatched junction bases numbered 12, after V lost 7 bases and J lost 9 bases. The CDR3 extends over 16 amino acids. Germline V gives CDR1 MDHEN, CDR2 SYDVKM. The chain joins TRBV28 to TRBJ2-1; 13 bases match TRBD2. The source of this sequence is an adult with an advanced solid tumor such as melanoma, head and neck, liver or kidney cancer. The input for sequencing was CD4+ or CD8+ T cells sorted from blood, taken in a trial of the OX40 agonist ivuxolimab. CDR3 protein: CASTLTSGRGVVEQFF. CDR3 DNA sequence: TGTGCCAGCACCCTCACTAGCGGGAGGGGTGTCGTTGAGCAGTTCTTC.